This TCR beta chain appears in the sequencing data of a study of blood T cell repertoires in COVID-19. This CDR3 has 13 residues. Germline V gene sequence: CDR1 MNHEY, CDR2 SMNVEV (reference sequence). V trimming: 7 bases; J trimming: 10 bases; junction bases outside the gene matches: 9. Data came from immunoSEQ multiplex PCR; TCRdb stores just in-frame clones and leaves some out. Here the sample spans approximately 290,000 clones, 90% being singletons. Cohort allocation depended upon clinical history that participants reported. The J gene is TRBJ2-1, the V gene TRBV27, with 8 bases identical to TRBD2. Sequencing was performed on PBMCs or T cells enriched from blood (not recorded which). The clonotype comes from a woman under 30 with acute COVID-19. The CDR3 DNA reads TGTGCCAGCACAGGACTAGCACGAGACGAGCAGTTCTTC. Translation gives CASTGLARDEQFF.